These 17 T cell receptor beta chains originate from one sample sequenced in a study of blood T cells in healthy people across ages. Sample-barcoded 5' priming and a J-beta primer mix drove a second PCR of about 6 to 12 cycles. MiXCR, applied by TCRdb to the 5' RACE reads, yields one record per CDR3 protein. The sample lists fewer than 950,000 distinct CDR3 sequences, under 40% occurring once. Input material: blood. These TCRs come from a young man in good health.

The J gene is TRBJ2-1, the V gene TRBV4-1; 10 bases map to TRBD2. The CDR3 loop spans 15 amino acids. The V gene end was trimmed by 2 bases and the J gene end by 10 bases; junction bases not matched to a gene: 8. Looked up from germline, CDR1 is MGHRA and CDR2 is YSYEKL. The CDR3 region is CASSQSSGGAREQFF. The CDR3 DNA follows: TGCGCCAGCAGCCAATCAAGCGGGGGGGCACGCGAGCAGTTCTTC.

V is TRBV20-1 and J is TRBJ2-2, with D possibly called TRBD1 or TRBD2 (5 bases each). The CDR3 is made up of 16 amino acids. The germline V gene encodes CDR1 DFQATT and CDR2 SNEGSKA (reference sequence). The V and J ends lost 2 bases and 1 base respectively, with 14 bases between them. The CDR3 protein is CSARPPGRLNTGELFF. The CDR3 nucleotides are TGCAGTGCTAGACCGCCGGGACGGCTGAACACCGGGGAGCTGTTTTTT.

This clonotype was seen a handful of times. This chain joins TRBV7-6 and TRBJ2-5; weak D call: TRBD2 (5 bases). Germline V gene sequence: CDR1 SGHVS, CDR2 FNYEAQ. V was pared by 1 base and J by 5 bases, with 11 bases between. The CDR3 is made up of 14 amino acids. CDR3 DNA sequence: TGTGCCAGCAGCTTAGGCGGTAGCGCCGAGACCCAGTACTTC. It specifies CASSLGGSAETQYF.

The chain couples TRBV27 to TRBJ2-7; 9 positions match TRBD2. Trimming removed 4 bases from V and 7 bases from J; junction bases left unmatched: 11. The CDR3 is made up of 15 amino acids. Per the germline V gene, CDR1 is MNHEY and CDR2 is SMNVEV (reference sequence). The CDR3 loop reads CASSYSGTSYNEQYF. The CDR3 bases are TGTGCCAGCAGTTACTCCGGGACTAGCTACAATGAGCAGTACTTC.

J is TRBJ1-1 and V is TRBV29-1; TRBD1 is a possible D gene (5 bases). The CDR3 has 13 amino acids. Trimming removed 2 bases from V and 4 bases from J, with 11 bases in between. The V gene's germline CDR1 is SQVTM and CDR2 ANQGSEA. CDR3 in DNA: TGCAGCGTTGAACTAGGGGCTGGCACTGAAGCTTTCTTT. The encoded protein is CSVELGAGTEAFF.

The chain employs TRBV2 and TRBJ1-1; D is unclear. This CDR3 spans 12 amino acids. Trimming pared 0 bases from V and 5 bases from J, leaving 4 bases between. Germline values: CDR1 SNHLY, CDR2 FYNNEI. The CDR3 loop is CASSEAKTEAFF. The CDR3 DNA reads TGTGCCAGCAGTGAAGCCAAGACTGAAGCTTTCTTT.

The V and J genes are TRBV27 and TRBJ2-2; D may be TRBD1 (6 bases). Trimming stripped 6 bases from V and 6 bases from J, with 11 bases between. Germline values: CDR1 MNHEY, CDR2 SMNVEV (reference sequence). There are 13 residues in the CDR3. This CDR3 reads CASSPGVPGELFF. In DNA, the CDR3 is TGTGCCAGCAGCCCAGGGGTTCCCGGGGAGCTGTTTTTT.

Only a few counts were recorded for this clonotype. The chain combines TRBV3-1 with TRBJ1-5; 7 bases are a match to TRBD1. Germline CDR1 LGHDT, CDR2 YNNKEL (reference sequence). The CDR3 runs to 14 residues. J gave up 3 bases and V 3 bases, and 2 bases lay outside the gene matches. CDR3 DNA: TGTGCCAGCAGCCACCAGGGGGTCAATCAGCCCCAGCATTTT. Encoded protein: CASSHQGVNQPQHF.

This clonotype has ten or more counts. This chain links TRBV12-5 with TRBJ2-7; D gene unclear. The CDR3 covers 11 residues. Germline CDR1 reads LGHNT; CDR2 reads FRNRAP. V shed 1 base and J shed 4 bases, with 2 bases lying between them. CDR3 sequence (DNA): TGTGCTAGTGGTTTGGGTTACGAGCAGTACTTC. This translates into CASGLGYEQYF.

CDR3 DNA: TGTGCCAGCAGCGCGGCAGGGGAAGCTTTCTTT. Translation: CASSAAGEAFF. The V gene is TRBV7-9, the J gene TRBJ1-1, with D possibly TRBD1 on 5 matching bases. Germline V lookup: CDR1 SEHNR, CDR2 FQNEAQ (reference sequence). Trimming pared 5 bases from V and 8 bases from J, leaving 9 bases between. There are 11 residues in the CDR3.

The V call is TRBV2, the J call TRBJ2-3; TRBD1 matches 7 bases. The CDR3 extends over 13 amino acids. J lost 5 bases, V lost 6 bases, and 5 bases had no gene match. The germline V gene has CDR1 SNHLY and CDR2 FYNNEI. Written as DNA, the CDR3 is TGTGCCAGCAGCCCGAGACAGGGAGATACGCAGTATTTT. Its translation: CASSPRQGDTQYF.

The J gene is TRBJ2-7, the V gene TRBV7-2; 9 nucleotides agree with TRBD1. The CDR3 loop spans 14 amino acids. V trimming: 6 bases; J trimming: 4 bases; junction bases outside the gene matches: 7. The germline gives CDR1 SGHTA, CDR2 FQGNSA. This CDR3 reads CASRRTGTGYEQYF. Here the CDR3 DNA reads TGTGCCAGCAGGCGAACCGGGACAGGGTACGAGCAGTACTTC.

The rearrangement links TRBV6-2 or TRBV6-3 to TRBJ2-5; D is unclear. V was clipped by 6 bases and J by 11 bases, with 22 bases between them. This CDR3 is built from 14 residues. Germline-derived CDR1 and CDR2 are MNHEY and SVGEGT. CDR3 sequence: CASSYRGVRNEQYF. DNA of the CDR3: TGTGCCAGCAGCTACCGAGGAGTCCGGAATGAGCAGTACTTC.

This clonotype has more than one count but fewer than ten. The genes are TRBV2 and TRBJ1-6, with D possibly TRBD1 on 5 matching bases. The CDR3 is 13 amino acids. With 10 bases removed from V and 7 bases from J, the gap between germline ends came to 14 bases. Germline V gene lookup returns CDR1 SNHLY and CDR2 FYNNEI. This chain's CDR3 is CAIRETANSPLHF. The CDR3 DNA sequence: TGTGCCATCAGGGAGACGGCGAATTCACCCCTCCACTTT.

This chain links TRBV6-5 with TRBJ1-1; 8 bases map to TRBD1. The germline gives CDR1 MNHEY, CDR2 SVGAGI. Unmatched junction bases numbered 5, after V lost 2 bases and J lost 3 bases. CDR3 length equals 15 residues. In DNA form, the CDR3 reads TGTGCCAGCAGTTACGCAGGGGGCGCCCACACTGAAGCTTTCTTT. Its translation: CASSYAGGAHTEAFF.

With regard to this clonotype: Relative to the germline gene, one junction end is altered; a read error may explain this. The DNA for the CDR3 is TGTGCCAGCAGTCCCCGGACGGGGACTAATAAAAAACTGTTTTTT. It translates to CASSPRTGTNKKLFF. The rearrangement links TRBV27 to TRBJ1-4; possible D gene TRBD1, 5 bases. CDR1 and CDR2 (germline): MNHEY, SMNVEV (reference sequence). CDR3 size: 15 residues.

As concerns this clonotype: At one end, the junction sequence differs from germline, possibly due to a read error. The V and J genes are TRBV7-9 and TRBJ1-1, with D hard to call. Germline loops: CDR1 SEHNR, CDR2 FQNEAQ (reference sequence). This CDR3 spans 13 amino acids. The CDR3 DNA is TGTGCCAGCACCTTAACGGGGAACGCTGAAGCTTTCTTT. Protein: CASTLTGNAEAFF. Looking up the rest from reference TRBV7-9 and TRBJ1-1 gives the full variable domain: DTGVSQNPRHKITKRGQNVTFRCDPISEHNRLYWYRQTLGQGPEFLTYFQNEAQLEKSRLLSDRFSAERPKGSFSTLEIQRTEQGDSAMYLCASTLTGNAEAFFGQGTRLTVV.